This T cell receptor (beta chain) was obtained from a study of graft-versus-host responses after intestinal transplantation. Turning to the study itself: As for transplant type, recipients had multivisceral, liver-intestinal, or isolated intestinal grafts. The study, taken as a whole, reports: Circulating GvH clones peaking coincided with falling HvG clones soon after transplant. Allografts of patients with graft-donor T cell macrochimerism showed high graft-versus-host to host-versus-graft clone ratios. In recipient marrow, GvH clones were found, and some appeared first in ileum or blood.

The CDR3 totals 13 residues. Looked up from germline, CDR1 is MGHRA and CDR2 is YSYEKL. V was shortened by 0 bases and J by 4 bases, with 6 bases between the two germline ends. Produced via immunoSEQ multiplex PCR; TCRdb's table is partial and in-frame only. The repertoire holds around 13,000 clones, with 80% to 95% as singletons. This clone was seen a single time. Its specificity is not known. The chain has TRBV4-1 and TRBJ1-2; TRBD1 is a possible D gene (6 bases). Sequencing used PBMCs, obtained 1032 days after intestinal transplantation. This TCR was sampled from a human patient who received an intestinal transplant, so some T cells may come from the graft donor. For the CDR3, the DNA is TGCGCCAGCAGCCAAGAGGGGGCCTATGGCTACACCTTC. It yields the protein CASSQEGAYGYTF.